Listed below are T cell receptor beta chains from one sample, sequenced in a study of cytomegalovirus exposure and HLA in healthy donors. Profiling relied on immunoSEQ multiplex PCR, and the TCRdb table lists in-frame clones only, not all of them. Seen here are some 290,000 clones, roughly 90% observed once, and the top ten hold approximately 0.96%. Sequencing input: PBMCs. Receptors were obtained from a man aged 25-45 years in good health and CMV-seronegative. Both conserved end residues are part of each CDR3. A D gene is named only where the DNA matches it firmly. Clone size is shown for a subset of rows, as once, few, many or a class of expanded clone.

d_gene	abundance	v_gene	j_gene	CDR3aa	CDR3nt
.	.	TRBV10-2	TRBJ2-6	CASWSSGGVTGANVLTF	TGCGCCAGCTGGTCATCGGGGGGCGTCACTGGGGCCAACGTCCTGACTTTC
.	.	TRBV28	TRBJ1-5	CASSLGGAGNQPQHF	TGTGCCAGCAGTTTAGGGGGGGCCGGGAATCAGCCCCAGCATTTT
TRBD1	few	TRBV19	TRBJ2-1	CASSWTGWNEQFF	TGTGCCAGTAGTTGGACAGGGTGGAATGAGCAGTTCTTC
.	once	TRBV6-4	TRBJ1-5	CASSLIAGFNQPQHF	TGTGCCAGCAGTTTAATTGCCGGTTTCAATCAGCCCCAGCATTTT
.	.	TRBV5-1	TRBJ1-2	CASSSRTEDVYTF	TGCGCCAGCAGCTCTAGGACAGAGGATGTCTACACCTTC
.	.	TRBV18	TRBJ1-2	CASSLDREANYGYTF	TGTGCCAGCTCACTCGACAGAGAAGCTAACTATGGCTACACCTTC
.	.	TRBV27	TRBJ1-2	CASRDPGVLANYGYTF	TGTGCCAGCAGAGACCCGGGGGTCCTTGCGAACTATGGCTACACCTTC
.	.	TRBV7-2	TRBJ1-5	CASSLAGGNQPQHF	TGTGCCAGCAGCTTAGCAGGGGGAAATCAGCCCCAGCATTTT
.	.	TRBV19	TRBJ1-5	CASSIINFQGSNQPQHF	TGTGCCAGTAGTATCATCAACTTTCAGGGTAGCAATCAGCCCCAGCATTTT
TRBD1	.	TRBV5-4	TRBJ1-2	CASSFFQGADGYTF	TGTGCCAGCAGCTTCTTTCAGGGGGCCGATGGCTACACCTTC
TRBD1	once	TRBV29-1	TRBJ2-1	CSVRDRSSYNEQFF	TGCAGCGTTCGGGACAGGAGCTCCTACAATGAGCAGTTCTTC
.	.	TRBV5-1	TRBJ2-3	CASSLAGTLTDTQYF	TGCGCCAGCAGCTTGGCCGGGACTCTCACAGATACGCAGTATTTT
.	.	TRBV5-1	TRBJ2-7	CASSLPGVSYEQYF	TGCGCCAGCAGCTTGCCAGGGGTATCTTACGAGCAGTACTTC
TRBD2	.	TRBV10-2	TRBJ2-7	CASTLTSGGLLYEQYF	TGCGCCAGCACCTTGACTAGCGGGGGCCTACTCTACGAGCAGTACTTC
.	.	TRBV4-3	TRBJ2-7	CASSGPTGIARTIEQYF	TGCGCCAGCAGCGGCCCGACGGGGATCGCAAGAACGATCGAGCAGTACTTC
TRBD2	.	TRBV18	TRBJ2-7	CASSPGSGGTYEQYF	TGTGCCAGCTCACCAGGTAGCGGGGGGACCTACGAGCAGTACTTC